Reported below is one T cell receptor beta chain. Its antigen is unidentified. Some clones are missing from TCRdb's copy, which holds only in-frame ones; the method was immunoSEQ multiplex PCR. The profile shows roughly 100,000 clones, under 85% of them singletons. The data belong to a study of OX40 agonist ivuxolimab in advanced cancers. Background on the study: Patients were treated with ivuxolimab, an agonistic anti-OX40 (CD134) antibody. Previous treatment with anti-PD-1, anti-PD-L1 or anti-CTLA-4 therapy was allowed; about 40% had received some. The study's findings and limits: Clonal expansion from baseline to week 6 occurred in both CD4+ and CD8+ T cells.

CDR3 length equals 16 residues. Germline loops: CDR1 SGHRS, CDR2 YFSETQ. J lost 2 bases, V lost 0 bases, and 3 bases had no gene match. This material consisted of CD4+ or CD8+ T cells sorted from blood, taken in a trial of the OX40 agonist ivuxolimab. The V and J genes are TRBV5-1 and TRBJ2-3; 10 positions agree with TRBD2. This clonotype was obtained from an adult with an advanced solid tumor such as melanoma, head and neck, liver or kidney cancer. In DNA form, the CDR3 reads TGCGCCAGCAGCTTGGCTAGCGGGGGAATCACAGATACGCAGTATTTT. It yields the protein CASSLASGGITDTQYF.